Listed here are 9 T cell receptor beta chains from one sample, sequenced in a study of blood T cell repertoires in COVID-19. The assay was immunoSEQ multiplex PCR, and TCRdb's table has in-frame clones only and misses some. The sample lists roughly 230,000 clones; around 83% were seen once. The source material was PBMCs or T cells enriched from blood (not recorded which). The source of these receptors is a woman aged 45 to 65 who had been exposed to COVID-19.

The chain employs TRBV10-3 and TRBJ1-1; weak D call: TRBD1 (5 bases). Trimming took off 9 bases at V and 1 base at J, with 12 bases between the two ends. CDR1 is ENHRY, CDR2 SYGVKD, per germline. This CDR3 has 13 amino acids. The CDR3 loop reads CAMSVGGNTEAFF. CDR3 bases: TGTGCCATGTCCGTCGGGGGGAACACTGAAGCTTTCTTT.

The rearrangement uses TRBV24-1 and TRBJ2-3; perhaps TRBD1 as D (6 bases). V shed 0 bases and J shed 4 bases, with 10 bases lying between them. The CDR3 has 15 amino acids. Germline loops: CDR1 KGHDR, CDR2 SFDVKD. The CDR3 DNA follows: TGTGCCACCAGTGATTTGCGAGGGGGTTCAGATACGCAGTATTTT. Protein product: CATSDLRGGSDTQYF.

The chain carries TRBV19 and TRBJ2-2; D not certain. The germline V gene has CDR1 LNHDA and CDR2 SQIVND (reference sequence). The CDR3 loop spans 14 amino acids. Trimming stripped 4 bases from V and 5 bases from J, with 11 bases between. The CDR3 loop is CASSTAVATGELFF. CDR3 sequence (DNA): TGTGCCAGTAGTACCGCCGTGGCAACCGGGGAGCTGTTTTTT.

The gene calls are TRBV5-6 and TRBJ1-1; D is possibly TRBD1 (5 bases). Trimming cost V 4 bases and J 1 base, with 11 bases left between them. Germline lookup yields CDR1 SGHDT and CDR2 YYEEEE. The CDR3 extends over 14 amino acids. CDR3 nucleotides: TGTGCCAGCAGCCCTATCGACAGGAACACTGAAGCTTTCTTT. As protein: CASSPIDRNTEAFF.

This clone was seen once. The V call is TRBV2, the J call TRBJ1-2; 7 bases line up with TRBD1. V shed 6 bases, J shed 8 bases, and the junction held 9 bases outside the gene matches. This CDR3 is 13 amino acids long. Germline-derived CDR1 and CDR2 are SNHLY and FYNNEI. In DNA, the CDR3 is TGTGCCAGCAGCGTCGACAGGGATTGGGGCTACACCTTC. Protein: CASSVDRDWGYTF.

This sequence joins TRBV5-6 and TRBJ1-6, with 8 bases lining up with TRBD1. Germline V CDR1 and CDR2: SGHDT, YYEEEE. The V gene end was trimmed by 4 bases and the J gene end by 10 bases; junction bases not matched to a gene: 10. The CDR3 consists of 15 residues. The CDR3 loop is CASSQRTGRGSPLHF. CDR3 coding DNA: TGTGCCAGCAGCCAAAGGACAGGGAGGGGATCACCCCTCCACTTT.

V usage is TRBV27 and J usage is TRBJ1-2; TRBD1 agrees at 12 bases. Per germline, CDR1 MNHEY and CDR2 SMNVEV (reference sequence). Trimming took 8 bases from V and 3 from J; bases not matched to a gene: 25. This CDR3 spans 21 amino acids. As DNA, the CDR3 is TGTGCCAGCGAGGGATTAGTCCGGGACAGGGGGCCGGGAAGACCACACTATGGCTACACCTTC. This gives the protein CASEGLVRDRGPGRPHYGYTF.

The chain carries TRBV11-2 and TRBJ2-7, with a tentative D call TRBD1 (5 bases). The germline V gene has CDR1 SGHAT and CDR2 FQNNGV. The CDR3 spans 14 residues. V was shortened by 6 bases and J by 5 bases, with 17 bases between the two germline ends. The CDR3 loop is CASSLTRAMHEQYF. CDR3 DNA sequence: TGTGCCAGCAGTCTCACCAGGGCGATGCACGAGCAGTACTTC.

The gene calls are TRBV5-1 and TRBJ1-2, with a weak D call TRBD1 (6 bases). The ends were cut back, 4 bases at V and 4 bases at J, with 14 bases in the middle. Germline V gene data show CDR1 as SGHRS and CDR2 as YFSETQ. The CDR3 consists of 14 residues. The CDR3 region is CASSSTGSGYGYTF. The CDR3, as DNA: TGCGCCAGCAGCAGTACAGGGAGTGGCTATGGCTACACCTTC. Full variable domain (outside the CDR3, taken from reference TRBV5-1 and TRBJ1-2): KAGVTQTPRYLIKTRGQQVTLSCSPISGHRSVSWYQQTPGQGLQFLFEYFSETQRNKGNFPGRFSGRQFSNSRSEMNVSTLELGDSALYLCASSSTGSGYGYTFGSGTRLTVV.